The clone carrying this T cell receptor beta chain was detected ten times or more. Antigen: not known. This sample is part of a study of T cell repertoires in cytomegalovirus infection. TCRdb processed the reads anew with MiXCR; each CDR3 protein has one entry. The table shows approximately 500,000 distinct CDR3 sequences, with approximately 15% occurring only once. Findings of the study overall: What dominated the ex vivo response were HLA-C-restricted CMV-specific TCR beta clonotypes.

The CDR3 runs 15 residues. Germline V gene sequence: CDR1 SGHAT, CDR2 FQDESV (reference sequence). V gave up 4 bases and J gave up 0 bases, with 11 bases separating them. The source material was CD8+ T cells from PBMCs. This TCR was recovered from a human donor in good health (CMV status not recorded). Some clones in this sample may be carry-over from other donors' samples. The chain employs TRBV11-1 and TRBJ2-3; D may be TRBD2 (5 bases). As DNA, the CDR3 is TGTGCCAGCAGCTGGAGGTTACCTAGCACAGATACGCAGTATTTT. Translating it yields CASSWRLPSTDTQYF.